One TCR beta chain is described in this entry. The antigen remains unidentified. The data stem from a study of cytomegalovirus exposure and HLA in healthy donors. Study observations and caveats: In a later analysis, V- and J-gene trimming of beta chains associated with a DCLRE1C missense variant, replicated independently. Sequencing likely generated an artifact that appeared as a cluster of highly shared sequence variants. The HLA-A and HLA-B alleles of most subjects were reportedly predicted accurately from TCR beta sequences. Both high specificity and high sensitivity reportedly marked the classifier's diagnosis of cytomegalovirus status.

The PCR had 60 Vbeta and 13 Jbeta primers. The repertoire was sequenced with immunoSEQ multiplex PCR; TCRdb's copy has only in-frame clones and lacks some. The table records nearly 300,000 clones, about nine tenths of them present only once. This CDR3 contains 18 residues. Trimming cost V 0 bases and J 4 bases, with 22 bases left between them. CDR1 and CDR2 from the germline V gene are LGHNA and YNFKEQ. This chain uses TRBV4-2 with TRBJ2-7; possible D gene TRBD1, 6 bases. The sequencing input was PBMCs. This TCR was sampled from a man aged 40-49 years in good health and CMV-seropositive. The CDR3 DNA sequence: TGTGCCAGCAGCCAAGATAAAGCGACAGGCGTCACGTTTTACGAGCAGTACTTC. It encodes CASSQDKATGVTFYEQYF.